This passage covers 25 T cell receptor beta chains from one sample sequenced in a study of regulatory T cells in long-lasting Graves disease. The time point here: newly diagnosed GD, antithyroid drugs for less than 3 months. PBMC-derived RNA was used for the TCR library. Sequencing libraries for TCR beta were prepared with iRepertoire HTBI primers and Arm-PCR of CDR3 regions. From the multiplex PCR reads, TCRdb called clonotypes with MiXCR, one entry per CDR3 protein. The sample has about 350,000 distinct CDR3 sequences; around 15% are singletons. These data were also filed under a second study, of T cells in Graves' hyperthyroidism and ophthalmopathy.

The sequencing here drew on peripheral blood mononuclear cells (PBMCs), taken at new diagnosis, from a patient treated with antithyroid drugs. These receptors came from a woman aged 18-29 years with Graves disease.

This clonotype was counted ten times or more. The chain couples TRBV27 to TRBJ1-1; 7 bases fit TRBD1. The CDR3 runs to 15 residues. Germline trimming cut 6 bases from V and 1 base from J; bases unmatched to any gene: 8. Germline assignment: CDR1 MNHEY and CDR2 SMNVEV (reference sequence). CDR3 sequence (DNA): TGTGCCAGCAGCGCCCTCGGGACAGCGAACACTGAAGCTTTCTTT. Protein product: CASSALGTANTEAFF.

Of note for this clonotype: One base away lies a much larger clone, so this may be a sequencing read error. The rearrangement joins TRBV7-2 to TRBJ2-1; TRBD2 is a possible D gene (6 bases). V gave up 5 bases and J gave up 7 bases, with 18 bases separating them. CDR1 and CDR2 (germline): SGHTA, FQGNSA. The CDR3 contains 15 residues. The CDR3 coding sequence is TGTGCCAGCAGCCCCGGACGGGGGATTTCGAATGAGCAGTTCTTC. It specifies CASSPGRGISNEQFF.

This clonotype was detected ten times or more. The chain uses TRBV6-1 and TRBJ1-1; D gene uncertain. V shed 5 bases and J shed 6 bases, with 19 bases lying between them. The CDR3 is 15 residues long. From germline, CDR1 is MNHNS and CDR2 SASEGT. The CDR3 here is CASSTRADRTAEAFF. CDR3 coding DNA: TGTGCCAGCAGTACGCGGGCGGATCGGACCGCTGAAGCTTTCTTT.

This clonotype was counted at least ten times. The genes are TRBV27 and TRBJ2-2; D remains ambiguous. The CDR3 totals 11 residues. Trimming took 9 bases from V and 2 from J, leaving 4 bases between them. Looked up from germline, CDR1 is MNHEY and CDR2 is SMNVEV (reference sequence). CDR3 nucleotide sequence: TGTGCCAGTTACAACACCGGGGAGCTGTTTTTT. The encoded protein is CASYNTGELFF.

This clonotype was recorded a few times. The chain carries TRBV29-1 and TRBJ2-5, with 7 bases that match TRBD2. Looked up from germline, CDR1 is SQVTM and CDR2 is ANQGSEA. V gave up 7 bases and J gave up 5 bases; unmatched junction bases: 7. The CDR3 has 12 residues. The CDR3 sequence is CSDIGRGETQYF. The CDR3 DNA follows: TGCAGCGATATAGGGAGGGGTGAGACCCAGTACTTC.

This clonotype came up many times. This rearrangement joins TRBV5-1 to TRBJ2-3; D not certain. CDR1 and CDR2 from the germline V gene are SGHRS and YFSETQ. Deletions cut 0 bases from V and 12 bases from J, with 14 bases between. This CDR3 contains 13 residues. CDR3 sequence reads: CASSLEGGPPQYF. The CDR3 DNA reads TGCGCCAGCAGCTTGGAGGGTGGCCCTCCCCAGTATTTT.

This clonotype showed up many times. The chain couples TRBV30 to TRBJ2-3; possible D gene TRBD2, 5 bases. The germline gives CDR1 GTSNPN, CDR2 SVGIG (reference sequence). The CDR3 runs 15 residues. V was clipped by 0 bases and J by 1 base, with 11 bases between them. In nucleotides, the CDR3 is TGTGCCTGGAGTGTAGGGTCCGGGGGCACAGATACGCAGTATTTT. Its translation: CAWSVGSGGTDTQYF.

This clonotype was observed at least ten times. The CDR3 sequence is CASSLARNSPSTQYF. CDR3 nucleotides: TGCGCCAGCAGCTTGGCCCGGAACTCCCCGTCGACGCAGTATTTT. The chain uses TRBV5-1 and TRBJ2-3, with no clear D. Germline CDR1 SGHRS, CDR2 YFSETQ. Between the trimmed V and J ends, which lost 0 bases and 9 bases, there was a span of 17 bases. The CDR3 runs to 15 residues.

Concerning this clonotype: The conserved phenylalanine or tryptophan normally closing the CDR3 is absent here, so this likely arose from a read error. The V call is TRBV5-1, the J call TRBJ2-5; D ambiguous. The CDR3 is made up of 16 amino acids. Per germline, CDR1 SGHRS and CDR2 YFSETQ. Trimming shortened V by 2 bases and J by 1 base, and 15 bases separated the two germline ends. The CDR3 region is CASSFLINWVQETQYL. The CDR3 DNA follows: TGCGCCAGCAGCTTCCTTATAAATTGGGTCCAAGAGACCCAGTACCTC.

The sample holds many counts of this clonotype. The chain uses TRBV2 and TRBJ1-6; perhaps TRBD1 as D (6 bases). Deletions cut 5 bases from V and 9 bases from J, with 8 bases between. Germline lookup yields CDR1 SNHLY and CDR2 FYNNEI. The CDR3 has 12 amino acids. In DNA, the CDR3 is TGTGCCAGCAGTTTAGGGGGTTCACCCCTCCACTTT. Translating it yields CASSLGGSPLHF.

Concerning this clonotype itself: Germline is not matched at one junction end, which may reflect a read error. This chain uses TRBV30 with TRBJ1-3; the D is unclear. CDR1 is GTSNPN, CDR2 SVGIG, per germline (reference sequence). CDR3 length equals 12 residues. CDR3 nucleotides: TGTGCCTGGGCTGTGGCTGGAAACACCACATATTTT. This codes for CAWAVAGNTTYF.

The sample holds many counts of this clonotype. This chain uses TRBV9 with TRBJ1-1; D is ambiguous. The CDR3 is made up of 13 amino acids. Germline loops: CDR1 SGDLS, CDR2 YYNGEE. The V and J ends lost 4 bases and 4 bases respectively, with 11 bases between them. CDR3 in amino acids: CASSPLVLTEAFF. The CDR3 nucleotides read TGTGCCAGCAGCCCCCTGGTACTCACTGAAGCTTTCTTT.

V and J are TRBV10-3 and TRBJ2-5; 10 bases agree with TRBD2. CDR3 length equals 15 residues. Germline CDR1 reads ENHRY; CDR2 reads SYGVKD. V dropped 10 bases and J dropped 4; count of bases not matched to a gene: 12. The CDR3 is CATRETASGGETQYF. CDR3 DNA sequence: TGTGCCACACGGGAGACCGCTAGCGGGGGAGAGACCCAGTACTTC.

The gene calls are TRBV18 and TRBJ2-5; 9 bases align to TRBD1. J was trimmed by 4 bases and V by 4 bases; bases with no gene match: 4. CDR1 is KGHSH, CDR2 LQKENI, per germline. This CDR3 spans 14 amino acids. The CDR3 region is CASSRGQGGETQYF. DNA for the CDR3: TGTGCCAGCTCACGGGGACAGGGTGGAGAGACCCAGTACTTC.

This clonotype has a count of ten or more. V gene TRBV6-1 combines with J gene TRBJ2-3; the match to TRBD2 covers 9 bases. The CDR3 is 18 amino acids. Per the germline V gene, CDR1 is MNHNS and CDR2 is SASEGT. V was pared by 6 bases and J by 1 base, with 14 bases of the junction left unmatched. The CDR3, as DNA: TGTGCCAGCAGCCCCACCCCTCGACTAGCGGAAGGCACAGATACGCAGTATTTT. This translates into CASSPTPRLAEGTDTQYF.

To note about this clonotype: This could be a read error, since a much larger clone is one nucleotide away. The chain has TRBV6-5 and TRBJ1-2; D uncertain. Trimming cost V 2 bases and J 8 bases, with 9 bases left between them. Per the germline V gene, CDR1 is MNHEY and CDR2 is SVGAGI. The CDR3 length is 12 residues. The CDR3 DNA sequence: TGTGCCAGCAGTTACCCGTTTGGGGGCTACACCTTC. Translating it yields CASSYPFGGYTF.

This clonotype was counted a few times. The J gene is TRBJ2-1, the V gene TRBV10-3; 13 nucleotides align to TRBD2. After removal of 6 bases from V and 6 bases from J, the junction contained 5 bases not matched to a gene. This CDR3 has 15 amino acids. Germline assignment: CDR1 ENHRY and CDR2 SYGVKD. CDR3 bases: TGTGCCATCAGCCGGGGACTAGCGGGGCGCAATGAGCAGTTCTTC. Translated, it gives CAISRGLAGRNEQFF.

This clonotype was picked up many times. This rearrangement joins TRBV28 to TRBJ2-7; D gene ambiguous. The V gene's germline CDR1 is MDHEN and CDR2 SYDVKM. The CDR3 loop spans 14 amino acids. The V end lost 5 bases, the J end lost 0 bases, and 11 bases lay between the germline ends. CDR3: CASSLLVGSYEQYF. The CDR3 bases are TGTGCCAGCAGTCTCCTAGTAGGCTCCTACGAGCAGTACTTC.

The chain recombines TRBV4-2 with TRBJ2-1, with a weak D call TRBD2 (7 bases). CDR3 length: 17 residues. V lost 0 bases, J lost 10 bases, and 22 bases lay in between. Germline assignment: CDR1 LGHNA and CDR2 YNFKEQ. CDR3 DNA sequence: TGTGCCAGCAGCCAAGATGGTGAGGCGGGGGCCTTCGGCGAGCAGTTCTTC. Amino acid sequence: CASSQDGEAGAFGEQFF.

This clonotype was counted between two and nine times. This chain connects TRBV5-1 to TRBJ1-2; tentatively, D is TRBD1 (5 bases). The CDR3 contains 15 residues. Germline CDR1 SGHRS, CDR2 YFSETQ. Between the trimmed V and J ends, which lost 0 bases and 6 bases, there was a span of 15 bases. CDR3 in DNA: TGCGCCAGCAGCTTGGGGTCCGGGGGGTCCCATGGCTACACCTTC. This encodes CASSLGSGGSHGYTF.

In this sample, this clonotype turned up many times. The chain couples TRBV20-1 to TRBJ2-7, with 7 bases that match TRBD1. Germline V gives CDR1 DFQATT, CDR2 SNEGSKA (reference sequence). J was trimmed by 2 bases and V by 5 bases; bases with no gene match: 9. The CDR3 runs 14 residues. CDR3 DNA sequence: TGCAGTGCTCCCGACAGGGCGCTGACCTACGAGCAGTACTTC. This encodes CSAPDRALTYEQYF.

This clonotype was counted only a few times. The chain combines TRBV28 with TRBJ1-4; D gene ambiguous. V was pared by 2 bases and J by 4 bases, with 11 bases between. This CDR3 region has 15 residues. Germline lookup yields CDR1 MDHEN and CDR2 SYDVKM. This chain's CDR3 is CASSLGQTNNEKLFF. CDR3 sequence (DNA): TGTGCCAGCAGTTTAGGTCAGACAAATAATGAAAAACTGTTTTTT.

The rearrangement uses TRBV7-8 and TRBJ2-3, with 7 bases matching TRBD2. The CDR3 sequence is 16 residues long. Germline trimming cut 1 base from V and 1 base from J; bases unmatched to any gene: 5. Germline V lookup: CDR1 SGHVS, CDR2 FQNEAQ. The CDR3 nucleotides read TGTGCCAGCAGCTTAGGGTCAGGACTAGGCACAGATACGCAGTATTTT. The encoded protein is CASSLGSGLGTDTQYF.

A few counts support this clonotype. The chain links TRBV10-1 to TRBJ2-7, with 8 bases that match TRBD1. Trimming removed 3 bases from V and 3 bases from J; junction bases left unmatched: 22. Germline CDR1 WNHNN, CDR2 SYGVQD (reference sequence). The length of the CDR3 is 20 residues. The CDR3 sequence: CASSDRPWTFPGQVNYEQYF. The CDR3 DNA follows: TGCGCCAGCAGTGACCGGCCATGGACATTCCCGGGACAGGTAAACTACGAGCAGTACTTC.

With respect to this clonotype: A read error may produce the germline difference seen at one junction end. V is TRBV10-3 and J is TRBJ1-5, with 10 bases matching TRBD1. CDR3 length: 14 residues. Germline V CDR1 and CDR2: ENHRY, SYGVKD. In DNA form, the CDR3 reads TGTGCCAGCAGTACGGGACAGGGGATTCAGCCCCAGCATTTT. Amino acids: CASSTGQGIQPQHF.